A single sample is the source of the 3 T cell receptor beta chains below, sequenced in a study of shared clonotypes between healthy human individuals (dated by TCRdb to the early 2020s). Library preparation was by the immunoSEQ multiplex PCR assay. This immuneACCESS table, as held by TCRdb, lists in-frame sequences with V and J called but not all clones. Of the missing ones, under half trace to an unresolved V gene in checked studies; the others have no known cause. The sample has 1.4 million or so clones on record, approximately 98.5% of them singletons. The ten biggest clones cover 0.3% to 0.45% of the sample. Sequenced input: naive CD4+ T cells sorted from blood. This specimen's cell subset or site label, per the study, means: CD45RA+ positively selected. These receptors all stem from a young man in good health.

The chain recombines TRBV11-3 with TRBJ2-1; D unclear. Per the germline V gene, CDR1 is SGHNT and CDR2 is YENEEA. V was cut by 1 base and J by 7 bases, with 5 bases left in between. The CDR3 is 12 amino acids. In DNA, the CDR3 is TGTGCCAGCAGCTTAGCCGGGAATGAGCAGTTCTTC. Protein product: CASSLAGNEQFF.

V usage is TRBV28 and J usage is TRBJ2-1; possible D gene TRBD2, 5 bases. Trimming cost V 6 bases and J 6 bases, with 12 bases left between them. CDR3 length: 13 amino acids. Germline V gene data show CDR1 as MDHEN and CDR2 as SYDVKM. The CDR3 region has the DNA TGTGCCAGCAGCCGACTATCGTCCAATGAGCAGTTCTTC. It is translated as CASSRLSSNEQFF.

V usage is TRBV5-4 and J usage is TRBJ2-7; 8 nucleotides align to TRBD2. V gave up 3 bases and J gave up 4 bases; unmatched junction bases: 9. There are 15 residues in the CDR3. CDR1 SGHNT and CDR2 YYREEE come from the germline V gene (reference sequence). Written as DNA, the CDR3 is TGTGCCAGCAGCTCGCCCCCGGGAGGGAAGTACGAGCAGTACTTC. Protein: CASSSPPGGKYEQYF.